This T cell receptor (beta chain) emerged from a study of vaccination and CD4 T cells after COVID-19. Across the study: Two doses of either BNT162b2 or mRNA-1273 vaccine were given to participants. Overlapping SARS-CoV-2, HCoV-NL63, HCoV-OC43 and HCoV-229E spike peptides were used to stimulate cells.

On this clonotype: The antigen is undetermined.

Indicated treatment: roughly 10-day PBMC culture with coronavirus spike peptide pools or control peptides (ViraFEST assay). An Oncomine TCR Beta short-read assay was used to sequence the DNA from cultured CD4+ T cells. Genomic DNA was isolated from CD4+ T cells that had been cultured. TCRdb fed the PCR reads into MiXCR, producing one record per CDR3 protein. The table includes about 23,000 distinct CDR3 sequences, around 64% detected once. The CDR3 is 13 residues long. The ends were cut back, 4 bases at V and 2 bases at J, with 9 bases in the middle. Germline V gene sequence: CDR1 DFQATT, CDR2 SNEGSKA (reference sequence).

Sequencing was performed on CD4+ T cells from blood, cultured in vitro, taken after SARS-CoV-2 vaccination. The chain uses TRBV20-1 and TRBJ1-5, with a possible D match to TRBD1 (5 bases). The TCR sequence derives from a human donor who received a COVID-19 vaccine. The CDR3: CSAIQEGNQPQHF. The CDR3, as DNA: TGCAGTGCTATACAGGAAGGCAATCAGCCCCAGCATTTT.